The rows below give T cell receptor beta chains drawn from one sample of a study of CD8+ T cells in alopecia areata. Sequencing used immunoSEQ multiplex PCR; TCRdb keeps in-frame clones, though not all of them. The sample includes about 140,000 clones, under 60% of them seen just once. Sequencing was performed on CD4+ T cells sorted from blood, taken at week 0. Every receptor here comes from a human donor with alopecia areata. Both conserved end residues are part of each CDR3. D genes are given only for firm matches. Clone size is not always given. Where it is, it says once, few, many or a class for expanded clones.

TRBD1 TRBJ1-2 NA TRBV25-1 TGTGCCAGCGGCCAAGACAGGGGAGTTGGCTACACCTTC CASGQDRGVGYTF
NA TRBJ2-7 once TRBV23-1 TGCGCCAGCAGTATTCGAGGGAAGAATAGGTACGAGCAGTACTTC CASSIRGKNRYEQYF
NA TRBJ1-6 NA TRBV7-8 TGTGCCAGCAGCTTAGGACATAGGGAATCACCCCTCCACTTT CASSLGHRESPLHF
NA TRBJ2-5 NA TRBV11-1 TGTGCCAGCAGCCCCCTACTCCGGGACTACCAAGAGACCCAGTACTTC CASSPLLRDYQETQYF
NA TRBJ2-3 NA TRBV2 TGTGCCAGCACTATGGACATAGGGGGGTCGTATTTT CASTMDIGGSYF
NA TRBJ1-2 NA TRBV30 TGTGCCTGGAGTCCCCCCGACGACAGCGTACATGGCTACACCTTC CAWSPPDDSVHGYTF
NA TRBJ1-3 NA TRBV6-5 TGTGCCAGCAGTTTCCGTGGGGGTTACACCATATATTTT CASSFRGGYTIYF
TRBD2 TRBJ2-1 once TRBV5-1 TGCGCCAGCAGCTTGGATATCGGTTTCTCTCGGGGGGCCTACAATGAGCAGTTCTTC CASSLDIGFSRGAYNEQFF
NA TRBJ2-7 NA TRBV7-2 TGTGCCAGCAGCTTAGCTGCAGGTCCCAACGAGCAGTACTTC CASSLAAGPNEQYF
NA TRBJ1-2 NA TRBV30 TGTGCCTGGAGTGTCCAGGGTCCCTATGGCTACACCTTC CAWSVQGPYGYTF
NA TRBJ2-2 NA TRBV29-1 TGCAGCGTTGAGTCTGACAACACCGGGGAGCTGTTTTTT CSVESDNTGELFF
NA TRBJ2-5 once TRBV9 TGTGCCAGCAGCCCGGGACCGGGACGCGAAGAGACCCAGTACTTC CASSPGPGREETQYF
NA TRBJ1-4 NA TRBV18 TGTGCCAGCTCACCCCGGGTTCGGGAAAAACTGTTTTTT CASSPRVREKLFF
NA TRBJ2-3 NA TRBV6-5 TGTGCCAGCAGTTACCAGGCGTCGAGCACAGATACGCAGTATTTT CASSYQASSTDTQYF
NA TRBJ1-2 few TRBV29-1 TGCAGCGTTGATGGTGGACCTCTTAGGGTTAACTATGGCTACACCTTC CSVDGGPLRVNYGYTF
TRBD2 TRBJ2-1 once TRBV4-3 TGCGCCAGCAGCCAGCGGGCTAGCGGGGGGGCAGATACCACCTACAATGAGCAGTTCTTC CASSQRASGGADTTYNEQFF
TRBD1 TRBJ1-2 NA TRBV2 TGTGCCAGCAGTGCGGGACAGGTTCGCGGCGGCTACACCTTC CASSAGQVRGGYTF